One and the same sample provided the 18 T cell receptor beta chains below, sequenced in a study of T cells after yellow fever vaccination. TCRdb reprocessed the 5' RACE reads with MiXCR, giving one entry per CDR3 protein. This sample has about 360,000 distinct CDR3 sequences, with 6.2% found just once. The specimen comprised PBMCs, sampled 5 days after the yellow fever booster vaccination. The receptors were gathered from a man in his thirties or forties who received the YFV17D yellow fever vaccine.

This clonotype has ten or more counts. The chain has TRBV6-2 or TRBV6-3 and TRBJ1-1; D is ambiguous. This CDR3 has 14 residues. Germline assignment: CDR1 MNHEY and CDR2 SVGEGT. V lost 1 base to trimming and J lost 3 bases, with 9 bases between them. Here the CDR3 reads CASSYLGPDTEAFF. The CDR3 nucleotides are TGTGCCAGCAGTTACTTGGGCCCGGACACTGAAGCTTTCTTT.

This clonotype was seen at least ten times. V and J are TRBV11-2 and TRBJ2-3; D ambiguous. CDR3 length equals 12 residues. Germline CDR1 reads SGHAT; CDR2 reads FQNNGV. V lost 3 bases, J lost 9 bases, and 10 bases lay in between. CDR3 DNA sequence: TGTGCCAGCAGCTTCGGCGGATTGACGCAGTATTTT. Its protein product is CASSFGGLTQYF.

Points on this clonotype: A much larger clone lies one base from this, so it may be a read error. V and J are TRBV20-1 and TRBJ2-1; 15 bases line up with TRBD2. This CDR3 has 18 amino acids. Germline CDR1 is DFQATT and CDR2 is SNEGSKA (reference sequence). The CDR3 region has the DNA TGCTGTGCTAGAGGACTAGCGGGAGGGCATTCCGGCCGTGGTGAGCAGTTCTTC. This sequence encodes CCARGLAGGHSGRGEQFF.

This clonotype was recorded a few times. The chain couples TRBV25-1 to TRBJ2-1, with TRBD2 matching 8 bases. V was clipped by 6 bases and J by 2 bases; unmatched bases: 3. CDR1 is MGHDK, CDR2 SYGVNS, per germline. This CDR3 contains 14 residues. In DNA, the CDR3 is TGTGCCAGCAGAGCTAGCGGGCCCTACAATGAGCAGTTCTTC. This gives the protein CASRASGPYNEQFF.

V and J are TRBV29-1 and TRBJ2-5; TRBD2 matches at 7 bases. Germline trimming cut 3 bases from V and 4 bases from J; bases unmatched to any gene: 2. Germline CDR1 and CDR2: SQVTM and ANQGSEA. The CDR3 runs to 12 residues. CDR3 DNA sequence: TGCAGCGTTGATATAGCGGGAGAGACCCAGTACTTC. Protein sequence: CSVDIAGETQYF.

This clonotype was found many times. This chain links TRBV12-3 or TRBV12-4 with TRBJ2-3, with 7 nucleotides matching TRBD2. The CDR3 runs 15 residues. V shed 6 bases and J 1 base; nucleotides not matched to a gene: 7. DNA for the CDR3: TGTGCCAGCAGCTTCAGGAGCGGGGGCACAGATACGCAGTATTTT. Protein product: CASSFRSGGTDTQYF.

In its sample, this clonotype was seen a few times. The V call is TRBV20-1, the J call TRBJ2-3; D possibly corresponds to TRBD2 (6 bases). The CDR3 runs to 13 residues. V was cut by 8 bases and J by 2 bases, with 14 bases left in between. Germline CDR1 is DFQATT and CDR2 is SNEGSKA (reference sequence). CDR3 sequence reads: CSSGTGDTDTQYF. CDR3 nucleotides: TGCAGTTCCGGGACGGGGGACACAGATACGCAGTATTTT.

This clonotype was observed a few times. V usage is TRBV20-1 and J usage is TRBJ2-2, with TRBD2 matching over 11 bases. This CDR3 contains 16 residues. The germline V gene encodes CDR1 DFQATT and CDR2 SNEGSKA (reference sequence). The CDR3 reads CRGRPSGRPYTGELFF. CDR3 bases: TGCAGGGGGAGGCCTAGCGGGAGGCCCTACACCGGGGAGCTGTTTTTT.

This clonotype was recorded many times. The V and J genes are TRBV5-1 and TRBJ2-7; D unresolved. CDR3 size: 13 residues. V lost 4 bases, J lost 6 bases, and 14 bases lay in between. The V gene's germline CDR1 is SGHRS and CDR2 YFSETQ. This CDR3 reads CASSTGRIGEQYF. As DNA, the CDR3 is TGCGCCAGCAGCACCGGACGAATCGGCGAGCAGTACTTC.

The rearrangement uses TRBV6-5 and TRBJ1-2; no clear D. Germline CDR1 MNHEY, CDR2 SVGAGI. The CDR3 is made up of 15 amino acids. Trimming pared 0 bases from V and 3 bases from J, leaving 11 bases between. The CDR3, as DNA: TGTGCCAGCAGTTACTCAGCGGGGATCGACTATGGCTACACCTTC. Protein: CASSYSAGIDYGYTF.

The chain is built from TRBV6-4 and TRBJ2-2, with 7 bases that match TRBD1. In germline, CDR1 is MRHNA, CDR2 SNTAGT. The CDR3 runs to 14 residues. V trimming: 6 bases; J trimming: 3 bases; junction bases outside the gene matches: 4. DNA of the CDR3: TGTGCCAGCAGCGCCACAGGGGACACCGGGGAGCTGTTTTTT. Protein product: CASSATGDTGELFF.

This clonotype was recorded at least ten times. J is TRBJ1-1 and V is TRBV3-1; TRBD1 matches 10 bases. CDR1 and CDR2 (germline): LGHDT, YNNKEL (reference sequence). Unmatched junction bases numbered 4, after V lost 4 bases and J lost 5 bases. This CDR3 has 14 residues. The CDR3 nucleotides are TGTGCCAGCAGCCCCCTGGGACAGGGGACTGAAGCTTTCTTT. It encodes CASSPLGQGTEAFF.

V usage is TRBV7-2 and J usage is TRBJ1-3, with a possible D match to TRBD1 (6 bases). Germline-derived CDR1 and CDR2 are SGHTA and FQGNSA. Trimming took 1 base from V and 9 from J, leaving 16 bases between them. The CDR3 sequence is 15 residues long. The CDR3 loop is CASSLVVQGFGTIYF. For the CDR3, the DNA is TGTGCCAGCAGCTTAGTGGTACAGGGATTCGGCACCATATATTTT.

This clonotype was detected ten times or more. The chain carries TRBV7-2 and TRBJ2-1; a possible D gene is TRBD2 (6 bases). Trimming pared 5 bases from V and 2 bases from J, leaving 13 bases between. CDR3 size: 15 residues. CDR1 and CDR2 from the germline V gene are SGHTA and FQGNSA. The DNA for the CDR3 is TGTGCCAGCAGCCCGGGACTCCTCACCTACAATGAGCAGTTCTTC. It codes for CASSPGLLTYNEQFF.

The gene calls are TRBV28 and TRBJ2-7, with 11 positions matching TRBD2. The V and J ends lost 2 bases and 2 bases, in that order; junction bases with no gene match: 2. CDR3 length: 15 amino acids. Germline values: CDR1 MDHEN, CDR2 SYDVKM. CDR3 in amino acids: CASSLTGLAAYEQYF. The CDR3 nucleotides are TGTGCCAGCAGTTTAACGGGACTAGCGGCCTACGAGCAGTACTTC.

The chain combines TRBV18 with TRBJ2-1, with 10 bases fitting TRBD2. The CDR3 runs to 15 residues. V lost 2 bases to trimming and J lost 9 bases; unmatched junction nucleotides: 7. CDR1 and CDR2 (germline): KGHSH, LQKENI. This chain's CDR3 is CASSPTSGIRGEQFF. The CDR3, as DNA: TGTGCCAGCTCACCAACTAGCGGGATAAGAGGTGAGCAGTTCTTC.

J is TRBJ2-7 and V is TRBV20-1; either TRBD1 or TRBD2 may fit D (6 bases each). Trimming left V 2 bases short and J 9 bases short, with 26 bases between. The CDR3 has 16 residues. CDR1 is DFQATT, CDR2 SNEGSKA, per germline (reference sequence). CDR3: CSARPLRGENSRGQYF. CDR3 nucleotides: TGCAGTGCTAGACCCCTTAGGGGGGAAAATTCCCGGGGGCAGTACTTC.

This clonotype was recorded at least ten times. J is TRBJ2-5 and V is TRBV7-2, with 8 bases matching TRBD2. CDR3 length equals 16 residues. V lost 2 bases and J lost 1; bases outside the gene matches: 6. The germline CDR1 and CDR2 sequences are SGHTA and FQGNSA. CDR3 sequence (DNA): TGTGCCAGCAGCTTAATCCGGGGGGGTCTCCAAGAGACCCAGTACTTC. As protein: CASSLIRGGLQETQYF.